These 29 T cell receptor beta chains share one sample of origin, sequenced in a study of cytomegalovirus exposure and HLA in healthy donors. Primers included in the PCR were 60 Vbeta and 13 Jbeta primers. Assay: immunoSEQ multiplex PCR; the TCRdb copy retains only in-frame clones and omits some. Among approximately 160,000 clones listed, around three quarters were seen once. The sample consisted of PBMCs. The origin of the receptors is a man aged 40-49 years in good health and CMV-seronegative.

This clone appeared a single time. The chain links TRBV18 to TRBJ1-3, with 7 bases aligning to TRBD1. V shed 3 bases, J shed 0 bases, and the junction held 8 bases outside the gene matches. In germline, CDR1 is KGHSH, CDR2 LQKENI. This CDR3 comprises 17 residues. The chain's CDR3 is CASSPWGQSDSGNTIYF. The CDR3 DNA reads as TGTGCCAGCTCACCTTGGGGACAGTCCGACTCTGGAAACACCATATATTTT.

The table lists this clone with a few counts. The chain combines TRBV6-1 with TRBJ2-7, with TRBD2 identical over 7 bases. This CDR3 comprises 13 residues. The ends lost 8 bases at V and 5 bases at J; junction bases unmatched: 9. Germline CDR1 is MNHNS and CDR2 is SASEGT. Here the CDR3 reads CASETQRGNEQYV. CDR3 DNA: TGTGCCAGCGAGACACAGCGGGGTAACGAGCAGTACGTC.

This chain links TRBV13 with TRBJ2-1; TRBD2 agrees at 13 bases. The length of the CDR3 is 17 residues. V gave up 1 base and J gave up 9 bases; unmatched junction bases: 9. The germline gives CDR1 PRHDT, CDR2 FYEKMQ (reference sequence). CDR3 region: CASSLAWTSGSRAEQFF. The DNA of the CDR3 is TGTGCCAGCAGCTTAGCCTGGACTAGCGGGAGTCGGGCTGAGCAGTTCTTC.

The chain uses TRBV2 and TRBJ2-3, with 8 bases identical to TRBD2. Germline V gene lookup returns CDR1 SNHLY and CDR2 FYNNEI. The CDR3 runs to 15 residues. Germline trimming cut 4 bases from V and 4 bases from J; bases unmatched to any gene: 7. The CDR3 bases are TGTGCCAGCAGTGCAAGACGGGAGGGCCCAGATACGCAGTATTTT. Residues: CASSARREGPDTQYF.

This clone was counted once. The J gene is TRBJ1-5, the V gene TRBV21-1; the tabulated D call, TRBD1, remains unverified against the DNA. TRBV21-1 is shown as a pseudogene. The CDR3 is 15 amino acids. CDR3 region: CASRPGQGVGQPQHF. As DNA, the CDR3 is TGTGCCAGCAGACCGGGACAGGGGGTCGGACAGCCCCAGCATTTT.

V is TRBV5-1 and J is TRBJ2-7; D possibly corresponds to TRBD2 (6 bases). Germline-derived CDR1 and CDR2 are SGHRS and YFSETQ. The V end was cut by 1 base, the J end by 5 bases, with 13 bases between. This CDR3 spans 14 amino acids. The CDR3 loop reads CASSLSPGSDEQYF. CDR3 bases: TGCGCCAGCAGCTTGTCTCCCGGGAGCGACGAGCAGTACTTC.

The chain uses TRBV5-1 and TRBJ2-3; a possible D gene is TRBD2 (6 bases). Trimming shortened V by 0 bases and J by 4 bases, and 12 bases separated the two germline ends. This CDR3 is built from 15 residues. CDR1 is SGHRS, CDR2 YFSETQ, per germline. The chain's CDR3 is CASSLGQGGADTQYF. The CDR3 nucleotides are TGCGCCAGCAGCTTGGGTCAGGGAGGCGCAGATACGCAGTATTTT.

The J gene is TRBJ2-3, the V gene TRBV5-4; D is unclear. In germline, CDR1 is SGHNT, CDR2 YYREEE (reference sequence). The V gene lost 4 bases and the J gene lost 1 base, with 7 bases spanning the gap. The length of the CDR3 is 13 residues. Here the CDR3 reads CASSRGGTDTQYF. The DNA for the CDR3 is TGTGCCAGCAGCCGAGGCGGCACAGATACGCAGTATTTT.

This clone has only a few counts. The V call is TRBV28, the J call TRBJ1-1, with D perhaps matching TRBD1 (6 bases). This CDR3 comprises 13 residues. Germline V gives CDR1 MDHEN, CDR2 SYDVKM. Trimming shortened V by 6 bases and J by 4 bases, and 12 bases separated the two germline ends. This chain's CDR3 is CASRGGLGTEAFF. DNA of the CDR3: TGTGCCAGCAGGGGGGGGCTAGGCACTGAAGCTTTCTTT.

This chain joins TRBV4-2 and TRBJ2-3; D not certain. This CDR3 spans 16 amino acids. Germline values: CDR1 LGHNA, CDR2 YNFKEQ. V was pared by 0 bases and J by 2 bases, with 12 bases between. For the CDR3, the DNA is TGTGCCAGCAGCCAAGACCGCCTGGAGTTCACAGATACGCAGTATTTT. Translating it yields CASSQDRLEFTDTQYF.

This chain links TRBV19 with TRBJ1-5; 7 bases are shared with TRBD1. Germline V CDR1 and CDR2: LNHDA, SQIVND (reference sequence). With 4 bases clipped from V and 3 bases from J, the junction kept 3 bases outside the gene matches. The CDR3 is made up of 14 amino acids. The chain's CDR3 is CASSKGQPNQPQHF. The CDR3 DNA follows: TGTGCCAGTAGTAAGGGACAGCCCAATCAGCCCCAGCATTTT. Full variable domain (remainder filled in from reference TRBV19 and TRBJ1-5): DGGITQSPKYLFRKEGQNVTLSCEQNLNHDAMYWYRQDPGQGLRLIYYSQIVNDFQKGDIAEGYSVSREKKESFPLTVTSAQKNPTAFYLCASSKGQPNQPQHFGDGTRLSIL.

The V call is TRBV19, the J call TRBJ2-5, with D tentatively TRBD2 (7 bases). Germline-derived CDR1 and CDR2 are LNHDA and SQIVND (reference sequence). CDR3 length: 13 amino acids. The V end was cut by 10 bases, the J end by 5 bases, with 17 bases between. DNA for the CDR3: TGTGCCACCAGTGGCGGGGGCGCGGAGACCCAGTACTTC. The encoded protein is CATSGGGAETQYF.

The chain combines TRBV7-9 with TRBJ2-7, with D possibly matching TRBD2 (5 bases). CDR1 SEHNR and CDR2 FQNEAQ come from the germline V gene (reference sequence). This CDR3 contains 13 residues. V lost 3 bases and J lost 2, with 8 bases in between. The CDR3 nucleotides read TGTGCCAGCAGCTTCGAAGCGGCCTACGAGCAGTACGTC. The encoded protein is CASSFEAAYEQYV.

The V call is TRBV29-1, the J call TRBJ2-7; 8 nucleotides line up with TRBD1. This CDR3 contains 22 residues. CDR1 is SQVTM and CDR2 is ANQGSEA in the germline V gene. After removal of 2 bases from V and 7 bases from J, the junction contained 34 bases not matched to a gene. The CDR3 reads CSVEMLSTGADKGRDSTGEQYF. In DNA form, the CDR3 reads TGCAGCGTTGAAATGTTATCGACAGGGGCCGATAAAGGACGGGACTCCACCGGGGAGCAGTACTTC.

Only one count was recorded for this clone. The V and J genes are TRBV7-9 and TRBJ1-2, with D perhaps TRBD1 (5 bases). The germline gives CDR1 SEHNR, CDR2 FQNEAQ (reference sequence). The CDR3 runs 15 residues. V lost 4 bases, J lost 2 bases, and 14 bases lay in between. This CDR3 is CASSSDGASNYGYTF. In nucleotides, the CDR3 is TGTGCCAGCAGCTCCGATGGGGCTTCCAACTATGGCTACACCTTC. Full variable domain (rest looked up from reference TRBV7-9 and TRBJ1-2): DTGVSQNPRHKITKRGQNVTFRCDPISEHNRLYWYRQTLGQGPEFLTYFQNEAQLEKSRLLSDRFSAERPKGSFSTLEIQRTEQGDSAMYLCASSSDGASNYGYTFGSGTRLTVV.

This rearrangement joins TRBV18 to TRBJ2-7; D remains ambiguous. Germline loops: CDR1 KGHSH, CDR2 LQKENI. There are 14 residues in the CDR3. The V and J ends lost 2 bases and 0 bases respectively, with 8 bases between them. CDR3: CASSPDSTSYEQYF. CDR3 coding DNA: TGTGCCAGCTCACCAGATAGTACCTCCTACGAGCAGTACTTC.

This clone was counted at least ten times. The chain carries TRBV6-4 and TRBJ1-1; a possible D gene is TRBD1 (6 bases). The CDR3 has 15 amino acids. The ends were cut back, 5 bases at V and 0 bases at J, with 13 bases in the middle. CDR1 MRHNA and CDR2 SNTAGT come from the germline V gene. CDR3 amino acids: CASSPSGEMNTEAFF. The DNA for the CDR3 is TGTGCCAGCAGTCCATCAGGGGAGATGAACACTGAAGCTTTCTTT.

The chain carries TRBV27 and TRBJ2-5; TRBD1 agrees at 7 bases. CDR1 and CDR2 (germline): MNHEY, SMNVEV (reference sequence). The CDR3 loop spans 12 amino acids. The J segment lost 12 bases and the V segment lost 3 bases, leaving 7 bases of the junction unmatched. The CDR3 spells CASSFRDSKEYF. The CDR3 coding sequence is TGTGCCAGCAGTTTCCGGGACAGTAAGGAGTACTTC.

J is TRBJ2-1 and V is TRBV5-1, with 9 bases aligning to TRBD2. The V gene end was trimmed by 4 bases and the J gene end by 4 bases; junction bases not matched to a gene: 9. Germline V gene lookup returns CDR1 SGHRS and CDR2 YFSETQ. The CDR3 covers 16 residues. As DNA, the CDR3 is TGCGCCAGCAGCAGTCGGGCGGGGGGGGGATACAATGAGCAGTTCTTC. Its protein product is CASSSRAGGGYNEQFF.

The chain has TRBV28 and TRBJ2-7, with D perhaps TRBD2 (6 bases). The CDR3 runs 14 residues. V was cut by 3 bases and J by 5 bases, with 14 bases left in between. The germline V gene encodes CDR1 MDHEN and CDR2 SYDVKM. This chain's CDR3 is CASSLERVSHEQYF. Written as DNA, the CDR3 is TGTGCCAGCAGTTTGGAGCGGGTCTCTCACGAGCAGTACTTC.

The chain uses TRBV5-1 and TRBJ2-1; 9 bases line up with TRBD1. J was trimmed by 4 bases and V by 4 bases; bases with no gene match: 3. The CDR3 covers 14 residues. Germline lookup yields CDR1 SGHRS and CDR2 YFSETQ. The chain's CDR3 is CASSPGTGYNEQFF. CDR3 nucleotides: TGCGCCAGCAGCCCCGGGACAGGGTACAATGAGCAGTTCTTC.

The genes are TRBV2 and TRBJ2-1, with 10 nucleotides matching TRBD2. The CDR3 is 14 residues long. V lost 5 bases, J lost 7 bases, and 5 bases stayed unmatched. Per germline, CDR1 SNHLY and CDR2 FYNNEI. The CDR3 DNA is TGTGCCAGCAGTTACCGAGCGGGAGGGAATGAGCAGTTCTTC. Encoded protein: CASSYRAGGNEQFF. Variable domain in full (rest from reference TRBV2 and TRBJ2-1): EPEVTQTPSHQVTQMGQEVILRCVPISNHLYFYWYRQILGQKVEFLVSFYNNEISEKSEIFDDQFSVERPDGSNFTLKIRSTKLEDSAMYFCASSYRAGGNEQFFGPGTRLTVL.

This clone has a handful of counts. The chain joins TRBV10-1 to TRBJ2-7; maybe TRBD1 (5 bases). This CDR3 is 11 amino acids long. V shed 4 bases and J shed 8 bases, with 9 bases lying between them. Germline V gene sequence: CDR1 WNHNN, CDR2 SYGVQD (reference sequence). The CDR3 sequence is CASSGTLKQYV. CDR3 nucleotide sequence: TGCGCCAGCAGTGGGACACTTAAGCAGTACGTC.

The chain employs TRBV6-4 and TRBJ2-7; 13 bases are a match to TRBD2. Germline V gene lookup returns CDR1 MRHNA and CDR2 SNTAGT. The ends lost 0 bases at V and 5 bases at J; junction bases unmatched: 10. This CDR3 comprises 18 residues. CDR3 protein: CASSDSGNRTSGSHEQYV. CDR3 sequence (DNA): TGTGCCAGCAGTGACTCCGGGAACCGGACTAGCGGGAGCCACGAGCAGTACGTC.

The J gene is TRBJ2-2, the V gene TRBV29-1; D might be TRBD1 (5 bases). V dropped 5 bases and J dropped 3 bases, with 7 bases sitting between them. The CDR3 is 12 amino acids. CDR1 is SQVTM and CDR2 is ANQGSEA in the germline V gene. The CDR3 is CSVLRDTGELFF. CDR3 bases: TGCAGCGTTCTCAGGGACACCGGGGAGCTGTTTTTT.

V and J are TRBV7-7 and TRBJ2-3; the D is unclear. The germline V gene has CDR1 SSHAT and CDR2 FNYEAQ (reference sequence). This CDR3 contains 14 residues. V lost 5 bases and J lost 2, with 11 bases in between. CDR3 region: CASSPVTYTDTQYF. CDR3 nucleotide sequence: TGTGCCAGCAGCCCGGTTACTTACACAGATACGCAGTATTTT.

This rearrangement joins TRBV5-5 to TRBJ1-5; D is unclear. Germline values: CDR1 SGHKS, CDR2 YYEKEE (reference sequence). The CDR3 runs 13 residues. V was cut by 2 bases and J by 7 bases, with 10 bases left in between. The CDR3 coding sequence is TGTGCCAGCAGCTTACGGGAATTGCAGCCCCAGCATTTT. Translated: CASSLRELQPQHF. Together with reference TRBV5-5 and TRBJ1-5, the CDR3 gives the full variable domain: DAGVTQSPTHLIKTRGQQVTLRCSPISGHKSVSWYQQVLGQGPQFIFQYYEKEERGRGNFPDRFSARQFPNYSSELNVNALLLGDSALYLCASSLRELQPQHFGDGTRLSIL.

The CDR3 sequence: CASSRLAGDYGELFF. CDR3 coding DNA: TGTGCCAGCAGCCGACTAGCGGGGGACTACGGGGAGCTGTTTTTT. The chain uses TRBV14 and TRBJ2-2; 12 nucleotides align to TRBD2. The CDR3 has 15 amino acids. J gave up 7 bases and V 4 bases, and 4 bases lay outside the gene matches. Germline values: CDR1 SGHDN, CDR2 FVKESK.

The chain carries TRBV5-8 and TRBJ1-5; maybe TRBD1 (5 bases). The V and J ends lost 0 bases and 2 bases respectively, with 9 bases between them. CDR3 size: 15 residues. Germline lookup yields CDR1 SGHTS and CDR2 YDEGEE. The CDR3 reads CASSLGRVRNQPQHF. Written as DNA, the CDR3 is TGTGCCAGCAGCTTGGGCAGGGTTCGCAATCAGCCCCAGCATTTT.